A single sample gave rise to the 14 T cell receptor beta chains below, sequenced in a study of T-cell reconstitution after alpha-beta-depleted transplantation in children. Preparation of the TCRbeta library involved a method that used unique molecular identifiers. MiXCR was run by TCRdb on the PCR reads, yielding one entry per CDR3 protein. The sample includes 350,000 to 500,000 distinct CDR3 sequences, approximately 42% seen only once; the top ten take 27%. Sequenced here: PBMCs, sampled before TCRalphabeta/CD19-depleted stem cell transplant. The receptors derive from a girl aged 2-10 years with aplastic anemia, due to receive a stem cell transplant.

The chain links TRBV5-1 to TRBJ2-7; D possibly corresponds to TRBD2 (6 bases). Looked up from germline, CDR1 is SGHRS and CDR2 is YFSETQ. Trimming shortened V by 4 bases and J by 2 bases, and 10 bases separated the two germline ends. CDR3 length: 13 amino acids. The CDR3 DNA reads TGCGCCAGCAGCCGGGAGTCCGCCTACGAGCAGTACTTC. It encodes CASSRESAYEQYF.

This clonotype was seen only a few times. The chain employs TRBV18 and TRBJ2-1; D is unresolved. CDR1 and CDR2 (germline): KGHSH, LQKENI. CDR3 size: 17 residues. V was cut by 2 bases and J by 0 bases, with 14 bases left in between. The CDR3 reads CASSPEAIPYSYNEQFF. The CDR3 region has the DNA TGTGCCAGCTCACCAGAGGCAATCCCCTACTCCTACAATGAGCAGTTCTTC.

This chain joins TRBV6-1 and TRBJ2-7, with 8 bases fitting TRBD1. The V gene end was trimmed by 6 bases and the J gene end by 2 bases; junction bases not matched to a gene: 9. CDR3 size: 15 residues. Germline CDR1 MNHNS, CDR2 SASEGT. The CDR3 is CASRLDRGPTYEQYF. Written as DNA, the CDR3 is TGTGCCAGCAGGCTAGACAGGGGTCCTACCTACGAGCAGTACTTC.

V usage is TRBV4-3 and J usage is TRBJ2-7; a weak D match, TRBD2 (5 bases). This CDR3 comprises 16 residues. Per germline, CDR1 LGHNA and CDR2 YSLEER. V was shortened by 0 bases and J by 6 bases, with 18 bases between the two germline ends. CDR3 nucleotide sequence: TGCGCCAGCAGCCAAGATCGTGTAGGGAGCCTTTCCGAGCAGTACTTC. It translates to CASSQDRVGSLSEQYF.

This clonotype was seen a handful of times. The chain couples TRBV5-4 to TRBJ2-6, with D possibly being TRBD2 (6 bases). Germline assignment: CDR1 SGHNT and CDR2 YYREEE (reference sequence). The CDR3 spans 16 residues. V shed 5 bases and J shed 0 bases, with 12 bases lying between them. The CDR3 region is CASRRDFISGANVLTF. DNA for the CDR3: TGTGCCAGCAGGCGGGACTTCATCTCTGGGGCCAACGTCCTGACTTTC.

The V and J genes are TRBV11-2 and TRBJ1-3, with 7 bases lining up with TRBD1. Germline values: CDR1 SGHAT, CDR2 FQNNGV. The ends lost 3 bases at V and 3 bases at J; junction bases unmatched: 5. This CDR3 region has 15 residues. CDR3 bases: TGTGCCAGCAGCTTTCAGGGGGATGGTGGAAACACCATATATTTT. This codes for CASSFQGDGGNTIYF.

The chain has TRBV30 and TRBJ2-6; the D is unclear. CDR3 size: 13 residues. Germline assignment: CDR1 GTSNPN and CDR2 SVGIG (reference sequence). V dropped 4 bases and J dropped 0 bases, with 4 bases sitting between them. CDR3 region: CAWIGSGANVLTF. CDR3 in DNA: TGTGCCTGGATCGGCTCTGGGGCCAACGTCCTGACTTTC. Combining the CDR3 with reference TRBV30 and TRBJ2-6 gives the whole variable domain SQTIHQWPATLVQPVGSPLSLECTVEGTSNPNLYWYRQAAGRGLQLLFYSVGIGQISSEVPQNLSASRPQDRQFILSSKKLLLSDSGFYLCAWIGSGANVLTFGAGSRLTVL.

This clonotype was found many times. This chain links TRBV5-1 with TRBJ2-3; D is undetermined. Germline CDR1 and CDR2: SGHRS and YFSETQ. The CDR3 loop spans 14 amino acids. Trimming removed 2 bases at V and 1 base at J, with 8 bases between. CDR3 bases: TGCGCCAGCAGCTTAACCCCTCGCACAGATACGCAGTATTTT. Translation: CASSLTPRTDTQYF.

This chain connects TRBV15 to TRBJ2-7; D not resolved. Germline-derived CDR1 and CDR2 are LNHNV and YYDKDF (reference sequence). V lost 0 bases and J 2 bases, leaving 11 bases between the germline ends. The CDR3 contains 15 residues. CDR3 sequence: CATSRDVSTAYEQYF. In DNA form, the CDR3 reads TGTGCCACCAGCAGAGATGTGTCCACTGCCTACGAGCAGTACTTC.

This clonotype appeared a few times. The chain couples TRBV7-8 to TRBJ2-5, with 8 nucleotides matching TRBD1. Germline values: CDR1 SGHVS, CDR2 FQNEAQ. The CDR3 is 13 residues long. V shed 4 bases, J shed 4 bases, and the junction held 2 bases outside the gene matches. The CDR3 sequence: CASSSRGRETQYF. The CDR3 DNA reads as TGTGCCAGCAGCTCCAGGGGGCGAGAGACCCAGTACTTC. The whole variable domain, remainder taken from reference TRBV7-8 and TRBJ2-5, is GAGVSQSPRYKVAKRGQDVALRCDPISGHVSLFWYQQALGQGPEFLTYFQNEAQLDKSGLPSDRFFAERPEGSVSTLKIQRTQQEDSAVYLCASSSRGRETQYFGPGTRLLVL.

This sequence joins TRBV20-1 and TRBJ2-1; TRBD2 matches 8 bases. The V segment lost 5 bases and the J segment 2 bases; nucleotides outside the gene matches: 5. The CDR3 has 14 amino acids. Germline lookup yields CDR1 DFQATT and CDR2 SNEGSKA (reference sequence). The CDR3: CSAVVAGPYNEQFF. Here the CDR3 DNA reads TGCAGTGCTGTCGTAGCGGGACCCTACAATGAGCAGTTCTTC.

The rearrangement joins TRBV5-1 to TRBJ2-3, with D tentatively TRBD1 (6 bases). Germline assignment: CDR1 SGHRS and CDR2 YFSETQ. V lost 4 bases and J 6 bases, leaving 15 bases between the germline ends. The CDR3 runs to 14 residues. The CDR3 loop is CASSGGGTSDTQYF. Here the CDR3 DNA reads TGCGCCAGCAGCGGGGGCGGAACCTCCGATACGCAGTATTTT.

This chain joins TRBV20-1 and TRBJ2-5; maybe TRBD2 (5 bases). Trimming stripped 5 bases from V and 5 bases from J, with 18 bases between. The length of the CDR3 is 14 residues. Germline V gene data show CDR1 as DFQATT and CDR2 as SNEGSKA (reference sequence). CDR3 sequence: CSASGLSSVETQYF. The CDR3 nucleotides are TGCAGTGCTTCCGGACTTTCTTCGGTGGAGACCCAGTACTTC.

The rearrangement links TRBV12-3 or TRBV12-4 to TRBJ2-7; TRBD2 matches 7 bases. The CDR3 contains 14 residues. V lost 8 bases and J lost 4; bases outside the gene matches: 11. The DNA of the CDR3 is TGTGCCAGCGCACGGGATCTAGCGGTTTACGAGCAGTACTTC. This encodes CASARDLAVYEQYF.